This passage covers 3 T cell receptor beta chains from one sample sequenced in a study of control samples from healthy donors and cancer patients. Only in-frame clones appear in the TCRdb table, and some are missing; sequencing was by immunoSEQ multiplex PCR. The table lists 130,000 to 150,000 clones, 91% of them singletons. The sequenced sample consisted of blood. Every receptor here comes from a man aged 25-45 years in good health.

The chain employs TRBV19 and TRBJ2-1; 8 nucleotides agree with TRBD2. V dropped 5 bases and J dropped 0; count of bases not matched to a gene: 6. Germline assignment: CDR1 LNHDA and CDR2 SQIVND (reference sequence). The CDR3 extends over 16 amino acids. The CDR3 DNA sequence: TGTGCCAGTAGTCTGGCGGGGGGTCGCTCCTACAATGAGCAGTTCTTC. It translates to CASSLAGGRSYNEQFF.

The chain is built from TRBV23-1 and TRBJ1-5; D possibly corresponds to TRBD1 (5 bases). TRBV23-1 is given ORF status, its function remaining uncertain. CDR3 size: 17 residues. V lost 6 bases to trimming and J lost 6 bases, with 24 bases between them. CDR3 sequence reads: CASSPVDQTVLSQPQHF. CDR3 DNA: TGCGCCAGCAGCCCGGTGGATCAGACAGTCCTTTCTCAGCCCCAGCATTTT.

CDR3 nucleotides: TGTGCCAGCAGTCAACGGGACAACGGTTACAATGAGCAGTTCTTC. Protein: CASSQRDNGYNEQFF. The chain carries TRBV7-9 and TRBJ2-1; the D gene is possibly TRBD1 (6 bases). The V gene's germline CDR1 is SEHNR and CDR2 FQNEAQ (reference sequence). This CDR3 region has 15 residues. V lost 6 bases to trimming and J lost 4 bases, with 16 bases between them.